This section outlines one T cell receptor (beta chain) sequence together with its context. Using immunoSEQ multiplex PCR, the repertoire was profiled, and TCRdb retains in-frame clones only, with some absent. The data hold about 180,000 clones, with 85% to 90% observed a single time. Per the germline V gene, CDR1 is MNHEY and CDR2 is SVGEGT. This CDR3 has 17 residues. V shed 5 bases, J shed 7 bases, and the junction held 15 bases outside the gene matches. This sample was taken from a study of T cell responses to AZD1222 COVID-19 vaccine. Sequenced material: peripheral blood, taken 28 days after the second AZD1222 dose. The chain joins TRBV6-2 or TRBV6-3 to TRBJ1-4; 8 bases are shared with TRBD1. The receptor was isolated from an adult who received the AZD1222 COVID-19 vaccine. This CDR3 is CASSQHLNRGGCEKLFF. The CDR3 region has the DNA TGTGCCAGCAGTCAACACCTCAACAGGGGGGGATGTGAAAAACTGTTTTTT.